The present T cell receptor (beta chain) was sequenced within a study of blood T cell repertoires in COVID-19. Turning to the study itself: The United States, Italy and Spain provided the acute and convalescent COVID-19 samples. Sources were T cells, B-cell-depleted T cells, or PBMCs; the material itself was cDNA or gDNA.

Researchers sorted participants into cohorts using their self-reported clinical history. The V and J ends lost 3 bases and 0 bases respectively, with 14 bases between them. This CDR3 region has 16 residues. Germline V lookup: CDR1 LNHDA, CDR2 SQIVND (reference sequence). Original processing methods: From reference gene primer amplification, estimates of nucleated cell counts were derived. Sequencing was performed with immunoSEQ multiplex PCR; in TCRdb, only in-frame clones are kept and a portion is missing. V, J and clone size are taken as reported in that table, and D and trimming were inferred from the DNA itself. The data contain 250,000 to 300,000 clones, under 95% of them singletons.

The rearrangement joins TRBV19 to TRBJ1-2; possibly TRBD1 for D (6 bases). The specimen was PBMCs or T cells enriched from blood (not recorded which). This receptor was taken from a woman in her 40s with acute COVID-19. CDR3 loop: CASSMGGGPPNYGYTF. In nucleotides, the CDR3 is TGTGCCAGTAGTATGGGAGGGGGGCCTCCTAACTATGGCTACACCTTC.